This is a list of T cell receptor beta chains from one sample in a study of shared clonotypes between healthy human individuals. TCRdb keeps only in-frame clones here, not all; method: immunoSEQ multiplex PCR. The table has roughly 300,000 clones, around 86% seen once. The source material was memory CD8+ T cells sorted from blood. These receptors all stem from a man aged 18 to 30 in good health. The CDR3 runs from the conserved cysteine through the conserved F or W. The D gene is left open where the match is weak. Some rows have no size entry. The others give once, few or many, or a class for an expanded clone.

D gene	J gene	clone size	V gene	CDR3 protein	CDR3 DNA
.	TRBJ2-6	.	TRBV7-9	CASSLFQRAGANVLTF	TGTGCCAGCAGCTTATTTCAGAGGGCTGGGGCCAACGTCCTGACTTTC
.	TRBJ2-2	.	TRBV4-1	CASIRVGIPDTGELFF	TGCGCCAGCATTCGGGTGGGTATCCCGGACACCGGGGAGCTGTTTTTT
.	TRBJ2-5	.	TRBV6-5	CASSYSLGETQYF	TGTGCCAGCAGTTACTCGCTGGGAGAGACCCAGTACTTC
.	TRBJ2-3	few	TRBV10-3	CAISDMGLQGTDTQYF	TGTGCCATCAGTGATATGGGACTCCAGGGCACCGATACGCAGTATTTT
.	TRBJ1-1	.	TRBV7-9	CASRKGVNTEAFF	TGTGCCAGCAGGAAGGGGGTGAACACTGAAGCTTTCTTT
.	TRBJ2-1	.	TRBV6-1	CASFFSTAYNEQFF	TGTGCCAGCTTTTTTTCGACAGCTTACAATGAGCAGTTCTTC
TRBD1	TRBJ1-5	.	TRBV27	CASGRQGADQPQHF	TGTGCCAGCGGTAGACAGGGGGCAGATCAGCCCCAGCATTTT
TRBD1	TRBJ1-6	.	TRBV7-9	CASSPTTGIYSPLHF	TGTGCCAGCAGCCCCACGACAGGGATTTATTCACCCCTCCACTTT
TRBD1	TRBJ2-7	.	TRBV6-5	CASSWRTGGEQYF	TGTGCCAGCAGTTGGCGGACAGGAGGAGAGCAGTACTTC
.	TRBJ2-1	.	TRBV4-1	CASSQEYPVYNEQFF	TGCGCCAGCAGCCAAGAATACCCAGTCTACAATGAGCAGTTCTTC
TRBD1	TRBJ1-5	.	TRBV7-6	CASSQTGEQPQHF	TGTGCCAGCAGCCAAACAGGGGAACAGCCCCAGCATTTT
.	TRBJ2-7	many	TRBV11-1	CASSGDTYEQYF	TGTGCCAGCAGCGGGGACACCTACGAGCAGTACTTC
.	TRBJ1-1	medium-sized	TRBV11-2	CASSLDPAGTEAFF	TGTGCCAGCAGCTTAGATCCAGCCGGCACTGAAGCTTTCTTT
.	TRBJ2-1	.	TRBV11-2	CASSQTTYNEQFF	TGTGCCAGCAGCCAAACAACGTACAATGAGCAGTTCTTC
TRBD1	TRBJ1-2	.	TRBV5-6	CASSPWGTAGGYTF	TGTGCCAGCAGCCCCTGGGGGACAGCAGGTGGCTACACCTTC
.	TRBJ1-4	.	TRBV7-7	CASSLVGQGKEKLFF	TGTGCTAGCAGCTTAGTGGGGCAGGGAAAGGAAAAACTGTTTTTT
TRBD1	TRBJ2-1	.	TRBV11-2	CASSPGTGDYNEQFF	TGTGCCAGCAGCCCCGGGACAGGGGACTACAATGAGCAGTTCTTC
TRBD2	TRBJ2-7	.	TRBV2	CARREGTNEQYF	TGTGCCAGGAGGGAGGGTACCAACGAGCAGTACTTC
.	TRBJ2-1	.	TRBV27	CASSFGTHNEQFF	TGTGCCAGCAGTTTCGGGACCCACAATGAGCAGTTCTTC
TRBD2	TRBJ2-1	.	TRBV9	CASSVSGAPYNEQFF	TGTGCCAGCAGCGTTAGCGGGGCACCCTACAATGAGCAGTTCTTC
TRBD1	TRBJ2-7	medium-sized	TRBV10-3	CAISEGQGAYEQYF	TGTGCCATCAGTGAAGGGCAGGGGGCCTACGAGCAGTACTTC
.	TRBJ2-7	.	TRBV19	CASSMGQGPYEQYF	TGTGCCAGTAGTATGGGCCAGGGGCCCTACGAGCAGTACTTC
.	TRBJ1-1	.	TRBV7-4	CASRLSLGRGDTGTEAFF	TGTGCCAGCAGACTATCCTTGGGGAGGGGAGATACGGGCACTGAAGCTTTCTTT
TRBD1	TRBJ2-1	.	TRBV10-3	CAISDRTGEHAYNEQFF	TGTGCCATCAGTGACAGGACAGGGGAACACGCTTACAATGAGCAGTTCTTC
TRBD1	TRBJ2-2	.	TRBV6-5	CASSYQGASTGELFF	TGTGCCAGCAGTTACCAGGGGGCGAGCACCGGGGAGCTGTTTTTT
TRBD1	TRBJ1-6	.	TRBV27	CASSQPWQGETSPLHF	TGTGCCAGCAGTCAACCTTGGCAGGGGGAGACTTCACCCCTCCACTTT